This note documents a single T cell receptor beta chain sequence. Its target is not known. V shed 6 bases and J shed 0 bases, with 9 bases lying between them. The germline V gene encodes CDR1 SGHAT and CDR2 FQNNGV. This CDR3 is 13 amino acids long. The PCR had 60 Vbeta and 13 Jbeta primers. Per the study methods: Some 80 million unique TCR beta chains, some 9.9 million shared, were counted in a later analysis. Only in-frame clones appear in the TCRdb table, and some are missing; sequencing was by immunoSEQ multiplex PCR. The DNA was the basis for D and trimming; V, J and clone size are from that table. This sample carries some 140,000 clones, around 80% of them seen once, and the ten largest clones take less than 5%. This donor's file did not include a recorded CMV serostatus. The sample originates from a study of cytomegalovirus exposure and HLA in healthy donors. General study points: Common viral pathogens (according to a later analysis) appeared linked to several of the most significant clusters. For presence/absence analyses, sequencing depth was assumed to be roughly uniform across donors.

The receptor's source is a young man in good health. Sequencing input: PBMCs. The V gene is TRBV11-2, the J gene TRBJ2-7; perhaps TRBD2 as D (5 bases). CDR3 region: CASSFSDSYEQYF. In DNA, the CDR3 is TGTGCCAGCAGTTTTAGCGACTCCTACGAGCAGTACTTC.